Sequencing of this T cell receptor beta chain was carried out in a study of cytomegalovirus exposure and HLA in healthy donors. PCR was performed using 60 Vbeta and 13 Jbeta primers. Here immunoSEQ multiplex PCR was the method, and the copy in TCRdb shows in-frame clones only, minus some. The profile shows about 160,000 clones, approximately 79% of them singletons. V gave up 2 bases and J gave up 6 bases, with 8 bases separating them. This CDR3 spans 13 amino acids. Germline V gene sequence: CDR1 SGHRS, CDR2 YFSETQ. The sample was PBMCs. The chain combines TRBV5-1 with TRBJ2-2; D gene uncertain. The receptor was isolated from a man aged 40-50 years in good health and CMV-seropositive. The CDR3 loop is CASSFGAPGELFF. In DNA, the CDR3 is TGCGCCAGCAGCTTTGGAGCGCCCGGGGAGCTGTTTTTT. Full variable domain (outside the CDR3, taken from reference TRBV5-1 and TRBJ2-2): KAGVTQTPRYLIKTRGQQVTLSCSPISGHRSVSWYQQTPGQGLQFLFEYFSETQRNKGNFPGRFSGRQFSNSRSEMNVSTLELGDSALYLCASSFGAPGELFFGEGSRLTVL.